This is a list of T cell receptor beta chains from one sample in a study of CD8+ T cells in alopecia areata. The assay was immunoSEQ multiplex PCR, and TCRdb's table has in-frame clones only and misses some. Of approximately 30,000 clones listed, around 60% are singletons. Sample: NKG2D-high CD8+ T cells sorted from blood. Source of these receptors: a human donor with alopecia areata. Each CDR3 is given with its conserved first and last residue. The D gene is left open where the match is weak. Expanded clones get a size class; other rows say once, few or many, or leave the size out.

size: few; V: TRBV5-4; J: TRBJ2-1; D: TRBD1; DNA: TGTGCCAGCAGCTTCCGACGGGACAGCAAGAGTGAGCAGTTCTTC; CDR3: CASSFRRDSKSEQFF
size: -; V: TRBV9; J: TRBJ1-1; D: -; DNA: TGTGCCAGCAGCGTAGGATCTCAGGGGAGGTTTGGAACTGAAGCTTTCTTT; CDR3: CASSVGSQGRFGTEAFF
size: -; V: TRBV27; J: TRBJ2-7; D: TRBD1; DNA: TGTGCCAGCAGTTTATTGGTTCCCAGAAGGACAGGAGCTGCCTACGAGCAGTACTTC; CDR3: CASSLLVPRRTGAAYEQYF
size: -; V: TRBV7-9; J: TRBJ2-3; D: TRBD1; DNA: TGTGCCAGCAGCCCCCGGGACAGCCTTCAGGACACAGATACGCAGTATTTT; CDR3: CASSPRDSLQDTDTQYF
size: -; V: TRBV29-1; J: TRBJ2-1; D: -; DNA: TGCAGCGCCGGGGGAATCCCGGGCAATGAGCAGTTCTTC; CDR3: CSAGGIPGNEQFF
size: -; V: TRBV28; J: TRBJ2-7; D: TRBD1; DNA: TGTGCCAGCAGTAGGCCGGGACAGGGCTACGAGCAGTACTTC; CDR3: CASSRPGQGYEQYF
size: once; V: TRBV27; J: TRBJ2-5; D: -; DNA: TGTGCCAGCAGTTTGCTCGGAGAAGAGACCCAGTACTTC; CDR3: CASSLLGEETQYF
size: -; V: TRBV2; J: TRBJ1-3; D: TRBD1; DNA: TGTGCCAGCAGGAGGGGACAGGGGGCGCCTGGAAACACCATATATTTT; CDR3: CASRRGQGAPGNTIYF
size: -; V: TRBV19; J: TRBJ2-1; D: -; DNA: TGTGCCAGTAGTATTGGTAATGAGCAGTTCTTC; CDR3: CASSIGNEQFF
size: few; V: TRBV7-9; J: TRBJ2-7; D: -; DNA: TGTGCCAGCTCCCCGCGCCCCTACGAGCAGTACTTC; CDR3: CASSPRPYEQYF
size: -; V: TRBV4-1; J: TRBJ2-3; D: TRBD2; DNA: TGCGCCAGCAGATTAACTAGCGGGAGCTCATATACGCAGTATTTT; CDR3: CASRLTSGSSYTQYF
size: few; V: TRBV29-1; J: TRBJ2-7; D: -; DNA: TGCAGCGTGGACCCAGGTGGGGGAGACGAGCAGTACTTC; CDR3: CSVDPGGGDEQYF
size: once; V: TRBV5-4; J: TRBJ2-1; D: -; DNA: TGTGCCAGCAGCCCCCGGGCAGGGTCCTACAATGAGCAGTTCTTC; CDR3: CASSPRAGSYNEQFF
size: few; V: TRBV6-5; J: TRBJ2-1; D: -; DNA: TGTGCCAGCAGACCTACACTCAATTCCTACAATGAGCAGTTCTTC; CDR3: CASRPTLNSYNEQFF
size: -; V: TRBV28; J: TRBJ2-2; D: -; DNA: TGTGCCAGCAGACTTGAGTGGGCCACCGGGGAGCTGTTTTTT; CDR3: CASRLEWATGELFF
size: few; V: TRBV30; J: TRBJ2-2; D: TRBD2; DNA: TGTGCCTGGAGCCAGTCCCGGTCTTGGGGACTAGCGGGCCTGAGAAGTGGCGGGGAGCTGTTTTTT; CDR3: CAWSQSRSWGLAGLRSGGELFF
size: -; V: TRBV28; J: TRBJ1-2; D: -; DNA: TGTGCCAGCAGTTTGGGAGGGGTGCTGGAAAACTATGGCTACACCTTC; CDR3: CASSLGGVLENYGYTF
size: -; V: TRBV30; J: TRBJ1-1; D: -; DNA: TGTGCCTGGAGTGTAACGAGTCGGGGGACCACTGAAGCTTTCTTT; CDR3: CAWSVTSRGTTEAFF
size: few; V: TRBV6-6; J: TRBJ2-2; D: -; DNA: TGTGCCAGCAGTTCCGACACCGGGGAGCTGTTTTTT; CDR3: CASSSDTGELFF
size: -; V: TRBV6-4; J: TRBJ1-2; D: -; DNA: TGTGCCAGCAGTGACTCAAGAGGGGAAGGCTACACCTTC; CDR3: CASSDSRGEGYTF
size: -; V: TRBV15; J: TRBJ2-7; D: TRBD1; DNA: TGTGCCACCAGCACCTGGACAGGATCCTACGAGCAGTACTTC; CDR3: CATSTWTGSYEQYF
size: -; V: TRBV19; J: TRBJ2-4; D: -; DNA: TGTGCCAGTAGTATAGGAGAAAGGGGACGGAAAAACATTCAGTACTTC; CDR3: CASSIGERGRKNIQYF
size: -; V: TRBV6-5; J: TRBJ2-5; D: -; DNA: TGTGCCAGCAGTTACGGGGTGGCTATACAAGAGACCCAGTACTTC; CDR3: CASSYGVAIQETQYF
size: few; V: TRBV4-3; J: TRBJ1-4; D: -; DNA: TGCGCCAGCAGCCGGGTGGACAGAACTAATGAAAAACTGTTTTTT; CDR3: CASSRVDRTNEKLFF
size: -; V: TRBV28; J: TRBJ2-7; D: -; DNA: TGTGCCAGCAGCCTACCGGGACCTCGGGCCGACTACGAGCAGTACTTC; CDR3: CASSLPGPRADYEQYF
size: once; V: TRBV7-9; J: TRBJ2-7; D: -; DNA: TGTGCCAGCAGCTGGACGGTTACGGCCTACGAGCAGTACTTC; CDR3: CASSWTVTAYEQYF
size: few; V: TRBV23-1; J: TRBJ1-3; D: TRBD1; DNA: TGCGCCAGCAGTCAATCGGGGGACAGGAGCTCTGGAAACACCATATATTTT; CDR3: CASSQSGDRSSGNTIYF